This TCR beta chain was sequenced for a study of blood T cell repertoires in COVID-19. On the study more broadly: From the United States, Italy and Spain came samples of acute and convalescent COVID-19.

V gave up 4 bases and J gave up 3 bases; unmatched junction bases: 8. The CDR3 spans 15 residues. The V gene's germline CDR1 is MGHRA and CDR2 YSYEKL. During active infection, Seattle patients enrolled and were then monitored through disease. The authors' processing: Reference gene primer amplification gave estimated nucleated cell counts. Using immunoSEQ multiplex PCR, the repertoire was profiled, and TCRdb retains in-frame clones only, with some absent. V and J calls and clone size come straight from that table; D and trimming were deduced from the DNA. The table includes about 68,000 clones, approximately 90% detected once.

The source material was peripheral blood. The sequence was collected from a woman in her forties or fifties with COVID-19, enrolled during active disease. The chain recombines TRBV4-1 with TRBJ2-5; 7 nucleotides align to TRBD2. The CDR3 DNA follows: TGCGCCAGCAGCCCCGTCGGGAGGAGTAAAGAGACCCAGTACTTC. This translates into CASSPVGRSKETQYF.